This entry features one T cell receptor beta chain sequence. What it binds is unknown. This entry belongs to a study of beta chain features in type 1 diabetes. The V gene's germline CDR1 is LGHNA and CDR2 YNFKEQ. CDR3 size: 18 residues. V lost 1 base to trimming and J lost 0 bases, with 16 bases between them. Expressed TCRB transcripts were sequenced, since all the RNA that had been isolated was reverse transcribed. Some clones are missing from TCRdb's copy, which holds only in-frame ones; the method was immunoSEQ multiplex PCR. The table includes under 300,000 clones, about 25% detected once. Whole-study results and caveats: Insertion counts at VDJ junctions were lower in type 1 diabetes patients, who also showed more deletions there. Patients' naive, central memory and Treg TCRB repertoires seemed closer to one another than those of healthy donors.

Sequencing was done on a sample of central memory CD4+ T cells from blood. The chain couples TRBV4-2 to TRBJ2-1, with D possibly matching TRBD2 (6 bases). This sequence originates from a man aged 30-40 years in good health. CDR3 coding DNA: TGTGCCAGCAGCCAAGGCGACATAGCGGAGAGCTCCTACAATGAGCAGTTCTTC. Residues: CASSQGDIAESSYNEQFF.